This TCR beta chain is drawn from a study of T cell responses to AZD1222 COVID-19 vaccine. Generated by immunoSEQ multiplex PCR, the TCRdb table keeps only in-frame clones and is missing some. The sample consists of about 160,000 clones, 80% to 90% of them appearing once. This TCR was recovered from an adult in good health. The sequences come from peripheral blood, collected on day 0 of AZD1222 vaccination.

DNA of the CDR3: TGCAGTGCTAGTTCAACGGGGGATAGCACAGATACGCAGTATTTT. The encoded protein is CSASSTGDSTDTQYF. The chain carries TRBV20-1 and TRBJ2-3; D is possibly TRBD2 (6 bases). This CDR3 comprises 15 residues. Trimming removed 3 bases at V and 0 bases at J, with 13 bases between. Germline V gene sequence: CDR1 DFQATT, CDR2 SNEGSKA (reference sequence).